The text below deals with one T cell receptor beta chain. Its target is not known. Time point given: newly diagnosed GD, antithyroid drugs for less than 3 months. With RNA extracted from PBMCs as input, the TCR library was made. Building the TCR beta libraries relied on iRepertoire HTBI primers, and CDR3 regions underwent Arm-PCR. Each CDR3 protein gets one entry after TCRdb re-called the multiplex PCR reads with MiXCR. The data contain approximately 460,000 distinct CDR3 sequences, about 17% of them singletons. The data were taken from a study of regulatory T cells in long-lasting Graves disease. Overall study: Patients newly diagnosed with Graves' had been on antithyroid drugs for under 3 months.

Trimming stripped 0 bases from V and 1 base from J, with 7 bases between. Germline lookup yields CDR1 SGDLS and CDR2 YYNGEE. This CDR3 comprises 14 residues. Study-wide findings and caveats: Gene preferences differed: TRBV28, TRBJ1-2, TRBJ2-5 in persistent cases.

These same records also appear under a second study, on T cells in Graves' hyperthyroidism and ophthalmopathy. That study adds: In the analysis, a 13 V-J model separated ophthalmopathy from stable hyperthyroidism.

Here the sequenced sample was peripheral blood mononuclear cells (PBMCs), taken at new diagnosis, from a patient treated with antithyroid drugs. The chain recombines TRBV9 with TRBJ1-1; D unclear. This TCR came from a woman younger than 45 with Graves disease. The CDR3: CASSVAGRNTEAFF. For the CDR3, the DNA is TGTGCCAGCAGCGTAGCCGGGAGGAACACTGAAGCTTTCTTT.